Shown below are 28 T cell receptor beta chains from a single sample sequenced in a study of blood T cell repertoires in COVID-19. Method: immunoSEQ multiplex PCR; TCRdb's copy keeps in-frame clones and lacks some. The table has 150,000 to 200,000 clones, roughly 87% seen once. The sequenced sample was peripheral blood. These receptors were collected from a woman in her 70s with acute or convalescent COVID-19.

The table lists this clone with a few counts. The gene calls are TRBV19 and TRBJ1-5; tentatively, D is TRBD1 (6 bases). The CDR3 spans 16 residues. V lost 1 base and J 5 bases, leaving 15 bases between the germline ends. CDR1 LNHDA and CDR2 SQIVND come from the germline V gene (reference sequence). The CDR3 here is CASSIVGQGWHQPQHF. CDR3 sequence (DNA): TGTGCCAGTAGTATAGTTGGGCAGGGGTGGCATCAGCCCCAGCATTTT.

This rearrangement joins TRBV3-1 (or the pseudogene TRBV3-2) to TRBJ2-7; D unclear. The CDR3 extends over 13 amino acids. The V end was cut by 3 bases, the J end by 2 bases, with 8 bases between. Germline CDR1 LGHDT, CDR2 YNNKEL (reference sequence). The CDR3 here is CASSQAATYEQYF. As DNA, the CDR3 is TGTGCCAGCAGCCAGGCGGCCACCTACGAGCAGTACTTC.

This chain joins TRBV30 and TRBJ2-1, with D possibly matching TRBD2 (6 bases). Germline V gene sequence: CDR1 GTSNPN, CDR2 SVGIG (reference sequence). Trimming pared 2 bases from V and 8 bases from J, leaving 16 bases between. The CDR3 has 14 amino acids. CDR3 in amino acids: CAWSRGGGTDEQFF. As DNA, the CDR3 is TGTGCCTGGAGTAGGGGAGGAGGGACGGATGAGCAGTTCTTC.

The V and J genes are TRBV14 and TRBJ1-2, with a weak D call TRBD1 (5 bases). V lost 0 bases, J lost 8 bases, and 13 bases lay in between. In germline, CDR1 is SGHDN, CDR2 FVKESK. This CDR3 has 14 residues. For the CDR3, the DNA is TGTGCCAGCAGCCAAGATCTGGGGGGTTGGGGCTACACCTTC. Protein sequence: CASSQDLGGWGYTF.

This clone appeared once. The gene calls are TRBV3-1 (or the pseudogene TRBV3-2) and TRBJ1-5, with D possibly being TRBD1 (6 bases). The CDR3 contains 15 residues. Deletions cut 4 bases from V and 0 bases from J, with 10 bases between. CDR1 LGHDT and CDR2 YNNKEL come from the germline V gene (reference sequence). CDR3 DNA: TGTGCCAGCAGCCTCCAGGGGTATAGCAATCAGCCCCAGCATTTT. The encoded protein is CASSLQGYSNQPQHF.

The chain couples TRBV30 to TRBJ2-7, with 7 bases aligning to TRBD2. CDR1 GTSNPN and CDR2 SVGIG come from the germline V gene (reference sequence). This CDR3 comprises 13 residues. V shed 8 bases and J 4 bases; nucleotides not matched to a gene: 11. CDR3 sequence reads: CALAGVVRYEQYF. The DNA of the CDR3 is TGTGCCCTGGCGGGGGTAGTAAGATACGAGCAGTACTTC.

The chain is built from TRBV20-1 and TRBJ1-2; D gene ambiguous. Germline-derived CDR1 and CDR2 are DFQATT and SNEGSKA (reference sequence). The ends were cut back, 3 bases at V and 4 bases at J, with 12 bases in the middle. The CDR3 length is 13 residues. CDR3 amino acids: CSASVQISYGYTF. The CDR3 nucleotides read TGCAGTGCTAGTGTCCAAATCAGCTATGGCTACACCTTC.

The CDR3 DNA reads TGTGCCAGCAGATTCAGGGGTGACGGGGAGCTGTTTTTT. This encodes CASRFRGDGELFF. The rearrangement joins TRBV3-1 (or the pseudogene TRBV3-2) to TRBJ2-2, with D possibly matching TRBD1 (6 bases). CDR1 is LGHDT, CDR2 YNNKEL, per germline (reference sequence). This CDR3 has 13 amino acids. Trimming removed 6 bases at V and 7 bases at J, with 12 bases between.

V is TRBV3-1 (or the pseudogene TRBV3-2) and J is TRBJ1-2; D is possibly TRBD1 (5 bases). Trimming removed 4 bases from V and 1 base from J, with 7 bases in between. The CDR3 sequence is 13 residues long. CDR1 is LGHDT, CDR2 YNNKEL, per germline (reference sequence). The CDR3 region is CASSLTVNYGYTF. The CDR3 DNA sequence: TGTGCCAGCAGCCTGACAGTTAACTATGGCTACACCTTC.

This chain joins TRBV5-1 and TRBJ1-6, with 8 bases that match TRBD1. CDR3 length: 15 amino acids. V lost 4 bases, J lost 9 bases, and 9 bases stayed unmatched. CDR1 and CDR2 (germline): SGHRS, YFSETQ. The CDR3 sequence is CASSPDRGDGSPLHF. CDR3 in DNA: TGCGCCAGCAGCCCAGACAGGGGAGACGGTTCACCCCTCCACTTT.

The chain joins TRBV4-1 to TRBJ1-2; 8 nucleotides match TRBD1. CDR3 size: 18 residues. After removal of 1 base from V and 6 bases from J, the junction contained 16 bases not matched to a gene. Germline V gene sequence: CDR1 MGHRA, CDR2 YSYEKL. The CDR3 is CASSQVTRSVRGRNGYTF. In nucleotides, the CDR3 is TGCGCCAGCAGCCAAGTTACGCGATCGGTCAGGGGGCGGAATGGCTACACCTTC.

The gene calls are TRBV9 and TRBJ2-3; TRBD2 aligns across 8 bases. V lost 4 bases to trimming and J lost 3 bases; unmatched junction nucleotides: 10. Germline assignment: CDR1 SGDLS and CDR2 YYNGEE. This CDR3 is built from 16 residues. The DNA of the CDR3 is TGTGCCAGCAGCCCAAGAGCGGGAGCTCAAACAGATACGCAGTATTTT. Amino acid sequence: CASSPRAGAQTDTQYF.

This clone was seen only a few times. The chain has TRBV28 and TRBJ1-6; D is perhaps TRBD1 (6 bases). The CDR3 runs to 17 residues. Trimming took 5 bases from V and 0 from J, leaving 14 bases between them. Per the germline V gene, CDR1 is MDHEN and CDR2 is SYDVKM. DNA of the CDR3: TGTGCCAGCAGTAAGCCTGGACAGAGCTCCTATAATTCACCCCTCCACTTT. This gives the protein CASSKPGQSSYNSPLHF.

V and J are TRBV29-1 and TRBJ2-3; TRBD2 is a possible D gene (6 bases). The CDR3 is 11 residues long. Germline lookup yields CDR1 SQVTM and CDR2 ANQGSEA. V gave up 4 bases and J gave up 4 bases, with 6 bases separating them. CDR3 loop: CSVGGADTQYF. CDR3 bases: TGCAGCGTTGGCGGGGCAGATACGCAGTATTTT.

This clone was observed a handful of times. The chain joins TRBV5-1 to TRBJ1-5; 9 bases line up with TRBD1. V lost 0 bases, J lost 4 bases, and 8 bases stayed unmatched. CDR1 and CDR2 from the germline V gene are SGHRS and YFSETQ. The CDR3 sequence is 17 residues long. The CDR3 loop reads CASSLGTGDVVNQPQHF. The CDR3 coding sequence is TGCGCCAGCAGCTTGGGGACAGGGGATGTCGTAAATCAGCCCCAGCATTTT.

The V gene is TRBV19, the J gene TRBJ2-1; 9 nucleotides match TRBD1. V was clipped by 3 bases and J by 9 bases; unmatched bases: 3. Germline V CDR1 and CDR2: LNHDA, SQIVND (reference sequence). CDR3 length: 13 amino acids. The CDR3 bases are TGTGCCAGTAGTATGGGACAGGGAAGTGAGCAGTTCTTC. It yields the protein CASSMGQGSEQFF.

The rearrangement uses TRBV10-3 and TRBJ2-1; TRBD2 matches 13 bases. Germline lookup yields CDR1 ENHRY and CDR2 SYGVKD. The CDR3 runs to 15 residues. V lost 6 bases to trimming and J lost 5 bases; unmatched junction nucleotides: 4. Here the CDR3 reads CAISPTSGGNNEQFF. Written as DNA, the CDR3 is TGTGCCATCAGCCCGACTAGCGGGGGGAACAATGAGCAGTTCTTC.

The table lists this clone with a few counts. CDR3: CASSFGGLGDSPLHF. Written as DNA, the CDR3 is TGTGCCAGCAGCTTCGGGGGGCTGGGCGATTCACCCCTCCACTTT. The chain combines TRBV7-9 with TRBJ1-6, with D possibly TRBD1 on 6 matching bases. The V gene's germline CDR1 is SEHNR and CDR2 FQNEAQ (reference sequence). V was clipped by 3 bases and J by 8 bases, with 14 bases between them. The CDR3 contains 15 residues.

The rearrangement uses TRBV27 and TRBJ1-1; possibly TRBD1 for D (5 bases). Germline V gene data show CDR1 as MNHEY and CDR2 as SMNVEV (reference sequence). Trimming stripped 5 bases from V and 5 bases from J, with 15 bases between. The CDR3 is 14 residues long. CDR3 DNA: TGTGCCAGCAGTCCTGCCCACGGGGGGACTGAAGCTTTCTTT. Translating gives CASSPAHGGTEAFF.

In its sample, this clone was seen a few times. The rearrangement links TRBV7-2 to TRBJ1-4, with 7 bases matching TRBD1. This CDR3 is built from 14 residues. Trimming took 2 bases from V and 3 from J; bases not matched to a gene: 0. Germline values: CDR1 SGHTA, CDR2 FQGNSA. The CDR3 protein is CASSLTGANEKLFF. The CDR3 DNA follows: TGTGCCAGCAGCTTAACAGGGGCTAATGAAAAACTGTTTTTT.

The V call is TRBV30, the J call TRBJ2-4, with D uncertain. The CDR3 sequence is 14 residues long. Per germline, CDR1 GTSNPN and CDR2 SVGIG (reference sequence). V lost 1 base, J lost 8 bases, and 15 bases lay in between. The CDR3: CAWSGLGSAHIQYF. The CDR3 region has the DNA TGTGCCTGGAGTGGTCTTGGCTCAGCGCACATTCAGTACTTC.

The chain combines TRBV27 with TRBJ1-1; tentatively, D is TRBD1 (6 bases). V was shortened by 5 bases and J by 3 bases, with 16 bases between the two germline ends. This CDR3 is 15 amino acids long. CDR1 is MNHEY, CDR2 SMNVEV, per germline (reference sequence). The CDR3 nucleotides are TGTGCCAGCAGTCATCGACGAGGGGGACACACTGAAGCTTTCTTT. It specifies CASSHRRGGHTEAFF.

This chain connects TRBV3-1 (or the pseudogene TRBV3-2) to TRBJ1-5; TRBD1 matches at 9 bases. Germline CDR1 and CDR2: LGHDT and YNNKEL (reference sequence). With 3 bases clipped from V and 2 bases from J, the junction kept 8 bases outside the gene matches. This CDR3 is built from 17 residues. The CDR3 region is CASSQGQGSIGNQPQHF. In nucleotides, the CDR3 is TGTGCCAGCAGCCAGGGACAGGGTTCCATCGGCAATCAGCCCCAGCATTTT.

J is TRBJ1-2 and V is TRBV28, with a tentative D call TRBD1 (6 bases). This CDR3 region has 13 residues. Trimming cost V 3 bases and J 8 bases, with 13 bases left between them. Germline V gene lookup returns CDR1 MDHEN and CDR2 SYDVKM. The CDR3: CASSFNQGLGYTF. In DNA form, the CDR3 reads TGTGCCAGCAGTTTCAATCAGGGGTTGGGCTACACCTTC.

This clone was found a few times. V usage is TRBV7-2 and J usage is TRBJ2-7, with 9 bases lining up with TRBD2. CDR3 length: 15 residues. V shed 4 bases and J 4 bases; nucleotides not matched to a gene: 8. Looked up from germline, CDR1 is SGHTA and CDR2 is FQGNSA. The CDR3 sequence is CASSSASGTLYEQYF. The CDR3 bases are TGTGCCAGCAGCTCCGCTAGCGGGACTTTATACGAGCAGTACTTC.

The rearrangement links TRBV7-2 to TRBJ2-1; D uncertain. Per the germline V gene, CDR1 is SGHTA and CDR2 is FQGNSA. The CDR3 consists of 15 residues. Deletions cut 5 bases from V and 3 bases from J, with 14 bases between. This CDR3 is CASSLTSDFYNEQFF. CDR3 coding DNA: TGTGCCAGCAGCCTGACCTCAGACTTCTACAATGAGCAGTTCTTC. The whole variable domain, filled in from reference TRBV7-2 and TRBJ2-1, reads GAGVSQSPSNKVTEKGKDVELRCDPISGHTALYWYRQSLGQGLEFLIYFQGNSAPDKSGLPSDRFSAERTGGSVSTLTIQRTQQEDSAVYLCASSLTSDFYNEQFFGPGTRLTVL.

The CDR3 bases are TGTGCCAGCAGCTTAGAGCCCCACTTCGGGGGGGGTGGCTACACCTTC. Translated: CASSLEPHFGGGGYTF. The rearrangement uses TRBV7-2 and TRBJ1-2; tentatively, D is TRBD1 (5 bases). CDR3 length equals 16 residues. Germline V gene lookup returns CDR1 SGHTA and CDR2 FQGNSA. V lost 1 base, J lost 7 bases, and 19 bases lay in between. The full variable domain, completed using reference TRBV7-2 and TRBJ1-2, is GAGVSQSPSNKVTEKGKDVELRCDPISGHTALYWYRQSLGQGLEFLIYFQGNSAPDKSGLPSDRFSAERTGGSVSTLTIQRTQQEDSAVYLCASSLEPHFGGGGYTFGSGTRLTVV.

The rearrangement joins TRBV7-6 to TRBJ2-6, with a tentative D call TRBD1 (6 bases). The CDR3 consists of 17 residues. The V gene lost 5 bases and the J gene lost 0 bases, with 14 bases spanning the gap. Germline CDR1 reads SGHVS; CDR2 reads FNYEAQ. The CDR3 region has the DNA TGTGCCAGCAGCCACGCAGGACAGAGCTCTGGGGCCAACGTCCTGACTTTC. Translation: CASSHAGQSSGANVLTF.